This is a list of T cell receptor beta chains from one sample in a study of blood T cell repertoires in COVID-19. Generated by immunoSEQ multiplex PCR, the TCRdb table keeps only in-frame clones and is missing some. Of approximately 230,000 clones in the sample, about 87% are singletons; the top ten hold 5% to 6.5%. The sequenced material came from peripheral blood. All receptors derive from a woman under 40 with COVID-19, enrolled during active disease. The CDR3 runs from the conserved cysteine through the conserved F or W. The D gene is left open where the match is weak. Clone size is shown for a subset of rows, as once, few, many or a class of expanded clone.

v_gene: TRBV6-6; abundance: .; j_gene: TRBJ2-1; d_gene: TRBD1; CDR3aa: CASTPGQVSSYNEQFF; CDR3nt: TGTGCCAGCACACCCGGACAGGTCAGCTCCTACAATGAGCAGTTCTTC
v_gene: TRBV5-8; abundance: .; j_gene: TRBJ2-1; d_gene: TRBD1; CDR3aa: CASTHKRQGRNEQFF; CDR3nt: TGTGCCAGCACCCACAAACGACAGGGGCGCAATGAGCAGTTCTTC
v_gene: TRBV6-2/TRBV6-3; abundance: .; j_gene: TRBJ2-2; d_gene: .; CDR3aa: CASSRLGRAGTGELFF; CDR3nt: TGTGCCAGCAGTCGTCTAGGGCGGGCCGGAACCGGGGAGCTGTTTTTT
v_gene: TRBV9; abundance: .; j_gene: TRBJ1-2; d_gene: .; CDR3aa: CASSVDSRYGYTF; CDR3nt: TGTGCCAGCAGCGTAGATTCCCGTTATGGCTACACCTTC
v_gene: TRBV7-2; abundance: .; j_gene: TRBJ2-7; d_gene: .; CDR3aa: CASSLARGPLSINEQYF; CDR3nt: TGTGCCAGCAGCTTAGCCAGGGGACCCCTCTCTATTAACGAGCAGTACTTC
v_gene: TRBV4-3; abundance: .; j_gene: TRBJ2-5; d_gene: TRBD2; CDR3aa: CASSQDYGGLAGSQTQYF; CDR3nt: TGCGCCAGCAGCCAAGATTACGGAGGACTAGCGGGATCGCAGACCCAGTACTTC
v_gene: TRBV7-9; abundance: .; j_gene: TRBJ2-5; d_gene: .; CDR3aa: CASSLESLQETQYF; CDR3nt: TGTGCCAGCAGCTTAGAAAGCCTACAAGAGACCCAGTACTTC
v_gene: TRBV9; abundance: .; j_gene: TRBJ2-2; d_gene: .; CDR3aa: CASSVVASTGELFF; CDR3nt: TGTGCCAGCAGCGTAGTTGCGTCCACCGGGGAGCTGTTTTTT
v_gene: TRBV24-1; abundance: .; j_gene: TRBJ2-1; d_gene: .; CDR3aa: CATSNMGGGLNNEQFF; CDR3nt: TGTGCCACCAGTAACATGGGGGGGGGCTTAAACAATGAGCAGTTCTTC
v_gene: TRBV10-3; abundance: .; j_gene: TRBJ1-2; d_gene: .; CDR3aa: CAINGGSRGGYTF; CDR3nt: TGTGCCATCAATGGAGGGTCGCGGGGTGGCTACACCTTC
v_gene: TRBV6-6; abundance: .; j_gene: TRBJ2-3; d_gene: .; CDR3aa: CASSKGGLTSTDTQYF; CDR3nt: TGTGCCAGCAGTAAGGGGGGACTAACTAGCACAGATACGCAGTATTTT
v_gene: TRBV27; abundance: once; j_gene: TRBJ1-2; d_gene: .; CDR3aa: CASSLGGSGYTF; CDR3nt: TGTGCCAGCAGTTTAGGAGGCTCGGGCTACACCTTC
v_gene: TRBV5-8; abundance: .; j_gene: TRBJ1-3; d_gene: .; CDR3aa: CASSWGHSPGNTIYF; CDR3nt: TGTGCCAGCAGCTGGGGACATTCCCCTGGAAACACCATATATTTT
v_gene: TRBV11-2; abundance: .; j_gene: TRBJ1-6; d_gene: .; CDR3aa: CASSPLGGASNSPLHF; CDR3nt: TGTGCCAGCAGCCCCCTGGGAGGGGCATCGAATTCACCCCTCCACTTT
v_gene: TRBV19; abundance: .; j_gene: TRBJ1-5; d_gene: .; CDR3aa: CASSPTGISNQPQHF; CDR3nt: TGTGCCAGTAGTCCGACAGGTATAAGCAATCAGCCCCAGCATTTT
v_gene: TRBV10-1; abundance: .; j_gene: TRBJ2-1; d_gene: TRBD1; CDR3aa: CASSDVGTGGRNEQFF; CDR3nt: TGCGCCAGCAGTGATGTTGGGACAGGGGGGAGGAATGAGCAGTTCTTC
v_gene: TRBV18; abundance: .; j_gene: TRBJ1-1; d_gene: TRBD1; CDR3aa: CASSPGQVPSEAFF; CDR3nt: TGTGCCAGCTCACCCGGACAGGTCCCCTCTGAAGCTTTCTTT
v_gene: TRBV5-1; abundance: .; j_gene: TRBJ2-1; d_gene: TRBD1; CDR3aa: CASGKRTGSYNEQFF; CDR3nt: TGCGCCAGCGGAAAAAGGACAGGCTCCTACAATGAGCAGTTCTTC
v_gene: TRBV4-1; abundance: .; j_gene: TRBJ2-2; d_gene: .; CDR3aa: CASSTGGLGPEGELFF; CDR3nt: TGCGCCAGCAGCACTGGGGGACTCGGACCGGAGGGGGAGCTGTTTTTT
v_gene: TRBV11-3; abundance: .; j_gene: TRBJ1-6; d_gene: .; CDR3aa: CASSLGGNSPLHF; CDR3nt: TGTGCCAGCAGCTTAGGAGGCAATTCACCCCTCCACTTT
v_gene: TRBV19; abundance: .; j_gene: TRBJ1-1; d_gene: TRBD1; CDR3aa: CASSRYDRVEAFF; CDR3nt: TGTGCCAGTAGTAGGTATGACAGGGTTGAAGCTTTCTTT
v_gene: TRBV7-9; abundance: .; j_gene: TRBJ1-2; d_gene: .; CDR3aa: CASTWGGGDGYTF; CDR3nt: TGTGCCAGCACCTGGGGGGGCGGCGATGGCTACACCTTC